This T cell receptor beta chain was captured by sequencing in a study of blood T cell repertoires in COVID-19. The method was immunoSEQ multiplex PCR; TCRdb's version includes in-frame clones alone and lacks a portion of them. The sample lists approximately 75,000 clones, more than 65% seen once, with approximately 27% in the top ten. The V gene's germline CDR1 is LGHNA and CDR2 YSLEER. This CDR3 has 15 amino acids. V lost 0 bases and J lost 6; bases outside the gene matches: 6. The receptor comes from a woman of 80 years or more with active or convalescent COVID-19. Source material: peripheral blood. V is TRBV4-3 and J is TRBJ1-2, with 8 bases identical to TRBD1. The CDR3 DNA is TGCGCCAGCAGCCAAGATTTGGAGACAGGGGATGGCTACACCTTC. Translating gives CASSQDLETGDGYTF.